Listed below are T cell receptor beta chains from one sample, sequenced in a study of regulatory T cells in long-lasting Graves disease. TCRdb processed the multiplex PCR reads anew with MiXCR; each CDR3 protein has one entry. The sample lists 400,000 to 500,000 distinct CDR3 sequences; roughly 17% were seen once. These data are also associated with another study on T cells in Graves' hyperthyroidism and ophthalmopathy.

Specimen: peripheral blood mononuclear cells (PBMCs), collected at new diagnosis, from a patient treated with antithyroid drugs. All receptors derive from a woman aged 18-35 years with Graves disease. Each CDR3 is given without its conserved first and last residue.

CDR3 length	V gene	CDR3 protein
15	TRBV19	ASSIETGQGFAQPQH
14	TRBV4-1	ASSPATIVFYNEQF
12	TRBV29-1	SVETSQEGLGYT
16	TRBV20-1	SVVDWGEDPVSTDTQY
11	TRBV18	ASSPNAGNEQF
11	TRBV10-3	AIRGEPYAGYT
12	TRBV30	AWSGGRSYTEAF
13	TRBV12-3/TRBV12-4	ASSLVQGVGNEQF
13	TRBV24-1	ATSDGRQIEETQY
16	TRBV19	ASSIDPGGRVLGTEAF
12	TRBV20-1	SAYMPGAGYEQY
14	TRBV20-1	SASGDHTGLVDEQF
14	TRBV20-1	SARDKDRVVRYEQY
14	TRBV7-2	ASSPGLAGQGDTQY
10	TRBV28	ASSLRGAKAF
9	TRBV12-3/TRBV12-4	ASSLNVAQY
13	TRBV30	AWSTRGLYQETQY
11	TRBV11-2	ASSLEGSETQY
10	TRBV12-3/TRBV12-4	ASSTTGLQAF
9	TRBV20-1	SARMFDTQY
15	TRBV12-3/TRBV12-4	ASSLESGGASNQPQH
12	TRBV24-1	ATSDGTGADTQY
13	TRBV4-1	ASSQEGRDQETQY